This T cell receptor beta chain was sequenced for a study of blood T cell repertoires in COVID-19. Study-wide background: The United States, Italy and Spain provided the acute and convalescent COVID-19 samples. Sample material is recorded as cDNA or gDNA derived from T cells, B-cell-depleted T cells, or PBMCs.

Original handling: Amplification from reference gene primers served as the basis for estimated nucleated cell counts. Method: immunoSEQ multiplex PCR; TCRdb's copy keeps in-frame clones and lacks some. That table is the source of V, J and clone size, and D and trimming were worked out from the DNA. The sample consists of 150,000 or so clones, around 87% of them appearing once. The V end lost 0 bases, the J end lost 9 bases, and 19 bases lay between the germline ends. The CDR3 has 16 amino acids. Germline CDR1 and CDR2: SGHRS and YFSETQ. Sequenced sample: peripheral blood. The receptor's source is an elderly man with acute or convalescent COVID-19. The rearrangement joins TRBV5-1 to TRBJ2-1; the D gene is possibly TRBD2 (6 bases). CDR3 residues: CASSLGSRGLEGEQFF. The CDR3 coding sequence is TGCGCCAGCAGCTTGGGATCGCGGGGTTTGGAAGGTGAGCAGTTCTTC.